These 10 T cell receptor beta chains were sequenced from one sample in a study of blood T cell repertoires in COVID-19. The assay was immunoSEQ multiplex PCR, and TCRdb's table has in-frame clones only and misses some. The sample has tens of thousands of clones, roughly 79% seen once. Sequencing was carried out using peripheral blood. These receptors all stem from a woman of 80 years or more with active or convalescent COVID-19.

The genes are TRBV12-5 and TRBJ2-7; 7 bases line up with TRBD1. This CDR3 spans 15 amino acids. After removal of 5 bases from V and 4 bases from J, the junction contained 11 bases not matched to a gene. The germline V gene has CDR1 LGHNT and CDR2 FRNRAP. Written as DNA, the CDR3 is TGTGCTAGTGGTCTTCAACAGGGGACGAGATACGAGCAGTACTTC. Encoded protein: CASGLQQGTRYEQYF.

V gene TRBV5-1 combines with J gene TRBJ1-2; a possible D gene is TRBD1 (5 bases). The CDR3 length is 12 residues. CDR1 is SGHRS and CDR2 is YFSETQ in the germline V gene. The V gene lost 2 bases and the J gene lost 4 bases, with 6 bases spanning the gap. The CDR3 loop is CASSFTGYGYTF. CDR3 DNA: TGCGCCAGCAGCTTCACAGGCTATGGCTACACCTTC.

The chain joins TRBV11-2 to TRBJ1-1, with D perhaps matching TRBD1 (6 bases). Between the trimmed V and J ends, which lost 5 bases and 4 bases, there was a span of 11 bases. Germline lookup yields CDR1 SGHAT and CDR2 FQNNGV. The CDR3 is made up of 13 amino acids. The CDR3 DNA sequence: TGTGCCAGCAGCCAACGGGGGGCCACTGAAGCTTTCTTT. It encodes CASSQRGATEAFF.

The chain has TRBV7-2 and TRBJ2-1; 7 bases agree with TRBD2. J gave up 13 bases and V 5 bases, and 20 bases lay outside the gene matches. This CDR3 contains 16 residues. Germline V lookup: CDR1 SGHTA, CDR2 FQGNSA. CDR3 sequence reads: CASSPSREHSGVLQFF. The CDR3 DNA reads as TGTGCCAGCAGCCCCTCCCGGGAACACAGCGGGGTACTTCAGTTCTTC.

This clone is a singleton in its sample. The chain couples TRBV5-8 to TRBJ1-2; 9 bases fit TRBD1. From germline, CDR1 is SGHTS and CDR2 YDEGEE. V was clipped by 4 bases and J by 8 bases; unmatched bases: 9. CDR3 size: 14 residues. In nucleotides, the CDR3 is TGTGCCAGCAGCACTCCGGGACAGGGAAACGGCTACACCTTC. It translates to CASSTPGQGNGYTF.

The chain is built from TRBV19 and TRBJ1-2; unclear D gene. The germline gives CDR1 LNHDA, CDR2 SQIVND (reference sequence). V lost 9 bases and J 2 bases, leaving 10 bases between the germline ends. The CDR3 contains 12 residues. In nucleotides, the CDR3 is TGTGCCAGCGGCCCCGGGAACTATGGCTACACCTTC. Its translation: CASGPGNYGYTF.

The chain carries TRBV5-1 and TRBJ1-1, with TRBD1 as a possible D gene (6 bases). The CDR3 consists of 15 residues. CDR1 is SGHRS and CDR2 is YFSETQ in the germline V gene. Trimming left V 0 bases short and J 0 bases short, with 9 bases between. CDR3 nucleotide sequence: TGCGCCAGCAGCTTGGCCCAGGGGTTGAACACTGAAGCTTTCTTT. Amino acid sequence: CASSLAQGLNTEAFF.

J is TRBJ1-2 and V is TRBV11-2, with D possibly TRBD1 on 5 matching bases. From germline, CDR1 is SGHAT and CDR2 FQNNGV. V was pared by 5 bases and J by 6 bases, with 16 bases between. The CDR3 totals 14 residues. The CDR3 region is CASSRLLGGDGYTF. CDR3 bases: TGTGCCAGCAGCCGTCTCTTGGGGGGGGATGGCTACACCTTC.

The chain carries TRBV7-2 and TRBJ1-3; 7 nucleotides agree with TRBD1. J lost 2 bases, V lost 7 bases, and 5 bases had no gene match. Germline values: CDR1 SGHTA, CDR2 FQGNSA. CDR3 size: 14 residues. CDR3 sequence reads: CASTQQGAGNTIYF. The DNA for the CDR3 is TGTGCCAGCACCCAGCAGGGGGCTGGAAACACCATATATTTT.

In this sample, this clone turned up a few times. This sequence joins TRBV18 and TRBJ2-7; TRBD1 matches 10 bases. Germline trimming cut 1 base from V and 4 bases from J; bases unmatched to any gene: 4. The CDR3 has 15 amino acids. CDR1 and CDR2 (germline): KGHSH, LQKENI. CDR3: CASSPRDRGVYEQYF. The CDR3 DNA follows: TGTGCCAGCTCACCACGGGACAGGGGTGTTTACGAGCAGTACTTC.